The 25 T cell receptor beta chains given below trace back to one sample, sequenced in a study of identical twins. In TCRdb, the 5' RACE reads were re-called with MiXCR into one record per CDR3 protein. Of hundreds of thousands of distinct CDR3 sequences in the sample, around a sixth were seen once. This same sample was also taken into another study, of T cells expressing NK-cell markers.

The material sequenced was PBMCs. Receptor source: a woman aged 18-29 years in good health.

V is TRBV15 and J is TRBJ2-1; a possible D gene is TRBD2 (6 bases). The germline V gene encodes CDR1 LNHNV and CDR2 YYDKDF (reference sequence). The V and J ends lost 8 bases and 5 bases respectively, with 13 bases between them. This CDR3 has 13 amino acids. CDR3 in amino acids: CATGGKKHNEQFF. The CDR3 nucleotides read TGTGCCACCGGCGGGAAAAAGCACAATGAGCAGTTCTTC. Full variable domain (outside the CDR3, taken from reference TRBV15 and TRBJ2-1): DAMVIQNPRYQVTQFGKPVTLSCSQTLNHNVMYWYQQKSSQAPKLLFHYYDKDFNNEADTPDNFQSRRPNTSFCFLDIRSPGLGDTAMYLCATGGKKHNEQFFGPGTRLTVL.

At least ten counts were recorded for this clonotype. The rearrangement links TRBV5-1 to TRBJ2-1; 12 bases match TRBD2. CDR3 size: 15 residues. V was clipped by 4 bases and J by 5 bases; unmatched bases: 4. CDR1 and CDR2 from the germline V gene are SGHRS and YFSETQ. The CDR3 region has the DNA TGCGCCAGCAGCGTGACTAGCGGGAGCCACAATGAGCAGTTCTTC. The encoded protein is CASSVTSGSHNEQFF. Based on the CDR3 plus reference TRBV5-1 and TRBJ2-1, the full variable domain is KAGVTQTPRYLIKTRGQQVTLSCSPISGHRSVSWYQQTPGQGLQFLFEYFSETQRNKGNFPGRFSGRQFSNSRSEMNVSTLELGDSALYLCASSVTSGSHNEQFFGPGTRLTVL.

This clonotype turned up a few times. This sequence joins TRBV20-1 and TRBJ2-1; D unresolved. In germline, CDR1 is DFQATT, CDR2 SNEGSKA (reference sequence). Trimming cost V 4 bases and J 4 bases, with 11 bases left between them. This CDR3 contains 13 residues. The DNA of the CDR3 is TGCAGTGCTATTTCTTCTGCTTACAATGAGCAGTTCTTC. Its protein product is CSAISSAYNEQFF.

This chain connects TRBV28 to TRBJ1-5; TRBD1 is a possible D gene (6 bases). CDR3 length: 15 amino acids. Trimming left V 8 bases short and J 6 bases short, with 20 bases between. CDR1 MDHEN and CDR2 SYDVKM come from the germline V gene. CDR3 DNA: TGTGCCAGCTTCCTCAGGGGTGGGCCGGGTCAGCCCCAGCATTTT. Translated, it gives CASFLRGGPGQPQHF. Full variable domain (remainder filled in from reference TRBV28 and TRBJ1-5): DVKVTQSSRYLVKRTGEKVFLECVQDMDHENMFWYRQDPGLGLRLIYFSYDVKMKEKGDIPEGYSVSREKKERFSLILESASTNQTSMYLCASFLRGGPGQPQHFGDGTRLSIL.

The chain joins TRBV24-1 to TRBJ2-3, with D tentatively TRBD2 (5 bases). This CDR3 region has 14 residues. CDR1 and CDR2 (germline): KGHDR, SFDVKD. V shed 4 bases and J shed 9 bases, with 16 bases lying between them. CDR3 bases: TGTGCCACCAGTGACAACACGCCGGGGTCGACGCAGTATTTT. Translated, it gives CATSDNTPGSTQYF.

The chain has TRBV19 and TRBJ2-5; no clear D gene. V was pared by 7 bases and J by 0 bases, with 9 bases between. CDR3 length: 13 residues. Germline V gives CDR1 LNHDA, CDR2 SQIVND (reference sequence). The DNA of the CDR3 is TGTGCCAGTACTTCAGCGTACCAAGAGACCCAGTACTTC. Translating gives CASTSAYQETQYF.

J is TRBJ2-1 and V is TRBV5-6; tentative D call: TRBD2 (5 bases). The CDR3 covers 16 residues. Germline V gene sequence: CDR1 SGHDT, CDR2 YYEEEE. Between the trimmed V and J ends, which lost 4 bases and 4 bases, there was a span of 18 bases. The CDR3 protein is CASSDGVGPVYNEQFF. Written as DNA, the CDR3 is TGTGCCAGCAGCGACGGGGTGGGTCCGGTTTACAATGAGCAGTTCTTC.

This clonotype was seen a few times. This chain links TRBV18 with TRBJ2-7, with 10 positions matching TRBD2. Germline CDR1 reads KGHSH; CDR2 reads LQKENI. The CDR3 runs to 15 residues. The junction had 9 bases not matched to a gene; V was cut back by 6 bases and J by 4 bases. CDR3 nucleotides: TGTGCCAGCTCGCAAAGCTGGACTAGCGGTTACGAGCAGTACTTC. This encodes CASSQSWTSGYEQYF. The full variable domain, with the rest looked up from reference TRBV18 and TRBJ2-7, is NAGVMQNPRHLVRRRGQEARLRCSPMKGHSHVYWYRQLPEEGLKFMVYLQKENIIDESGMPKERFSAEFPKEGPSILRIQQVVRGDSAAYFCASSQSWTSGYEQYFGPGTRLTVT.

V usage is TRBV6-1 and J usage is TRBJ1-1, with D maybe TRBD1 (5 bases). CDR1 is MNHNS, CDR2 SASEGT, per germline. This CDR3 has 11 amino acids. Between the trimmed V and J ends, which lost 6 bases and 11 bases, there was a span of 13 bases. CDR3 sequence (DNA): TGTGCCAGCAGGGCGGGGGTGTATGCTTTCTTT. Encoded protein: CASRAGVYAFF.

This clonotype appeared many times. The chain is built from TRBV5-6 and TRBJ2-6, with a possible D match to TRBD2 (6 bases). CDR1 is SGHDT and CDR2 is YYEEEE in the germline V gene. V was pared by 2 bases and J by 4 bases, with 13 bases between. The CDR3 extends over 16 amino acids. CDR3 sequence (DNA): TGTGCCAGCAGCTTAGGAGGGAGACCCGGGGCCAACGTCCTGACTTTC. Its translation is CASSLGGRPGANVLTF.

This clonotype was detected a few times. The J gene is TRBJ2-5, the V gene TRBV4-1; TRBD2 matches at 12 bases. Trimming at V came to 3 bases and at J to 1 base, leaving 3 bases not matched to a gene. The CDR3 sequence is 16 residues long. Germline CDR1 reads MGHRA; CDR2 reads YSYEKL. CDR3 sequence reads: CASSHGLAGIQETQYF. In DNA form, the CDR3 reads TGCGCCAGCAGCCACGGACTAGCGGGAATCCAAGAGACCCAGTACTTC.

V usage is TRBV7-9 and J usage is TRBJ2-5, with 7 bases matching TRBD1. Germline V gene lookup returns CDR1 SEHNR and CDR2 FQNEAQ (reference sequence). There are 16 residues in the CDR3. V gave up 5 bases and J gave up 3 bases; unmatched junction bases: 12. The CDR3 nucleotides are TGTGCCAGCAGCGTAGGACCGGACAGGACAAAAGAGACCCAGTACTTC. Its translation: CASSVGPDRTKETQYF.

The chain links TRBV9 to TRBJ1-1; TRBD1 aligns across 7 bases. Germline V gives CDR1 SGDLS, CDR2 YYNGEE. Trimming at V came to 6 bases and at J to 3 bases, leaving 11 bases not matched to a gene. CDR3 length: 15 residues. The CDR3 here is CASNQQGLEDTEAFF. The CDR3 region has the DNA TGTGCCAGCAACCAACAGGGGTTGGAGGACACTGAAGCTTTCTTT.

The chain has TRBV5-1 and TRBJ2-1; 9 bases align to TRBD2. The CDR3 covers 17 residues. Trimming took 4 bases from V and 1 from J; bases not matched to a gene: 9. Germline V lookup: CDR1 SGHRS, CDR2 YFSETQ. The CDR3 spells CASSLTSSGSSYNEQFF. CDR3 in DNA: TGCGCCAGCAGCCTAACTAGTAGCGGGAGTTCCTACAATGAGCAGTTCTTC.

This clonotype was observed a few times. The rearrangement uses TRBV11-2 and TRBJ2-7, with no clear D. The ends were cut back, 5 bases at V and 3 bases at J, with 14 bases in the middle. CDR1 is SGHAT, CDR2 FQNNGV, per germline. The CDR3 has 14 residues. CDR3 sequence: CASSPEASGYEQYF. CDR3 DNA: TGTGCCAGCAGCCCAGAGGCCTCAGGCTACGAGCAGTACTTC.

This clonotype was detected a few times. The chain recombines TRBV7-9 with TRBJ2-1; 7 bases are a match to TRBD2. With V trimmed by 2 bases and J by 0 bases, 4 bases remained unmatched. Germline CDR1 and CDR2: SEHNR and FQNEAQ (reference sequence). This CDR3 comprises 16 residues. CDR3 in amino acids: CASSLRRGSSYNEQFF. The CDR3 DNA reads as TGTGCCAGCAGCTTAAGGCGGGGGAGCTCCTACAATGAGCAGTTCTTC.

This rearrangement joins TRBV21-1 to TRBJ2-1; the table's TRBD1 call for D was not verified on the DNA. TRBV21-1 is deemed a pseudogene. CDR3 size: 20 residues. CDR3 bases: TGTGCCAGCAGCCTCCCACTACCCCCCCGGACAGGGGGCCACTACAATGAGCAGTTCTTC. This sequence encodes CASSLPLPPRTGGHYNEQFF.

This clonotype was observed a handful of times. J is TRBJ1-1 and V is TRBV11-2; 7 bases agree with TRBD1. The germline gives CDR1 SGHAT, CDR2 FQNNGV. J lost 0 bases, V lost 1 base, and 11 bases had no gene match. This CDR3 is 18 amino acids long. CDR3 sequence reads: CASSLGDSPYTMNTEAFF. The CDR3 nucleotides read TGTGCCAGCAGCTTAGGGGACAGCCCCTACACCATGAACACTGAAGCTTTCTTT.

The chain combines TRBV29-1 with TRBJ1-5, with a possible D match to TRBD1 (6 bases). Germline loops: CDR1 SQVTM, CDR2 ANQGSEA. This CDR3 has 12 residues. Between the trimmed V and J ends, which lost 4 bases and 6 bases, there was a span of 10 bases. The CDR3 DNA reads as TGCAGCGTTGTAACACAGGGTCAGCCCCAGCATTTT. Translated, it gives CSVVTQGQPQHF.

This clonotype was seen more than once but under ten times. CDR3 bases: TGCGCCAGCAGTACACAGGAGGGGGACCCGACTTCCAACACAGATACGCAGTATTTT. Translating it yields CASSTQEGDPTSNTDTQYF. The genes are TRBV10-2 and TRBJ2-3, with D perhaps matching TRBD1 or TRBD2 (6 bases each). CDR3 length: 19 amino acids. Looked up from germline, CDR1 is WSHSY and CDR2 is SAAADI. Trimming shortened V by 5 bases and J by 2 bases, and 26 bases separated the two germline ends.

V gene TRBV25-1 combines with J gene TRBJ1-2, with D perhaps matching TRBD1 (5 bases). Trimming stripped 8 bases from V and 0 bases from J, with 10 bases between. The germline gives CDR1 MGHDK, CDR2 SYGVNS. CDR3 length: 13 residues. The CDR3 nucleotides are TGTGCCAGCTCCCGGGGGGCTAACTATGGCTACACCTTC. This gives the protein CASSRGANYGYTF.

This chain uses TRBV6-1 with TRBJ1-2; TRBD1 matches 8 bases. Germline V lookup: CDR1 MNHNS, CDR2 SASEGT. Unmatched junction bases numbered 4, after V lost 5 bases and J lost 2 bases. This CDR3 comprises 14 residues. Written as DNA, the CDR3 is TGTGCCAGCAGTAGACAGGGGACAAACTATGGCTACACCTTC. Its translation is CASSRQGTNYGYTF.

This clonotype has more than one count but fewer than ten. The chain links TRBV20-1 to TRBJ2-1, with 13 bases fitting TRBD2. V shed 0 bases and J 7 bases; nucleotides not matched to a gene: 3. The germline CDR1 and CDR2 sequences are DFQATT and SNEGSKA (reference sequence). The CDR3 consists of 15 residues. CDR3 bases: TGCAGTGCTAGAGATAGGACTAGCGGGAGAAATGAGCAGTTCTTC. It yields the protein CSARDRTSGRNEQFF.

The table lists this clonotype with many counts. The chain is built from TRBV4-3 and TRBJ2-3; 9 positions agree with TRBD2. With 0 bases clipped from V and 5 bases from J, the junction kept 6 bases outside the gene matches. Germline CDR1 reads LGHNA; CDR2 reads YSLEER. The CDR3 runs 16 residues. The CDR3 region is CASSQESSGSGDTQYF. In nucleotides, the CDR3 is TGCGCCAGCAGCCAAGAGAGTAGCGGGAGTGGAGATACGCAGTATTTT.

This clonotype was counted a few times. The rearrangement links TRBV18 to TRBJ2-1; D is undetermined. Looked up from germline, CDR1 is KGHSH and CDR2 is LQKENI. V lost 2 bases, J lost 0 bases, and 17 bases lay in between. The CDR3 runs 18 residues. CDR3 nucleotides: TGTGCCAGCTCACCATGGTTGGCGGATGGTTTCTCCTACAATGAGCAGTTCTTC. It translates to CASSPWLADGFSYNEQFF.